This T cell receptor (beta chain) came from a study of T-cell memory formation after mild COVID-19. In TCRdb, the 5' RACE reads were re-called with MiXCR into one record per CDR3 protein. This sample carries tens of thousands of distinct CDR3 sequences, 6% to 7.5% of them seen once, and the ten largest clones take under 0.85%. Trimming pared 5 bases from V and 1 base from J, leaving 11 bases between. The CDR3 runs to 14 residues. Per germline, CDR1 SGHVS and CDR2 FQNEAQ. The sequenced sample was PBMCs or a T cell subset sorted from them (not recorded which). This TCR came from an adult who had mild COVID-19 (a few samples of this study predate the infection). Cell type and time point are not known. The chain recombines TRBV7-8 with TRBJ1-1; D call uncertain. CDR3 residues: CASSPQRGNTEAFF. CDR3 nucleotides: TGTGCCAGCAGCCCCCAGCGGGGGAACACTGAAGCTTTCTTT.